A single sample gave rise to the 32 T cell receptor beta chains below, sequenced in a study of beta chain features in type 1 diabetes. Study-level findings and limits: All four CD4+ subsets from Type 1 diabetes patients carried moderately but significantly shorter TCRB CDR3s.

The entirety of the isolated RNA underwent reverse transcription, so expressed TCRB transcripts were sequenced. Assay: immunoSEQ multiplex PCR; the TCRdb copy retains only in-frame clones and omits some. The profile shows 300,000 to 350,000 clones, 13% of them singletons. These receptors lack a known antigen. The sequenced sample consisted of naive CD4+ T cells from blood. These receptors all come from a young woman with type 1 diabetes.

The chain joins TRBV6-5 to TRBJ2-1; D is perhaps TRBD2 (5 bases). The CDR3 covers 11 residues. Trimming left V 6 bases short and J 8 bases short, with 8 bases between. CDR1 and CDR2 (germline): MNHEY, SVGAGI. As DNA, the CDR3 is TGTGCCAGCAGACTAGTTCATGAGCAGTTCTTC. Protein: CASRLVHEQFF.

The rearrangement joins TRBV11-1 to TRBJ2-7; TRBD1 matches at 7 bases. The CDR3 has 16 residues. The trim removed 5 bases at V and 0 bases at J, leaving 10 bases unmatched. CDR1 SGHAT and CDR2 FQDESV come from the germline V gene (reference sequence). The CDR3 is CASSPYAGTASYEQYF. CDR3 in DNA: TGTGCCAGCAGCCCATACGCCGGGACAGCCTCCTACGAGCAGTACTTC. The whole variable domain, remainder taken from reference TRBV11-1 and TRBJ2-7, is EAEVAQSPRYKITEKSQAVAFWCDPISGHATLYWYRQILGQGPELLVQFQDESVVDDSQLPKDRFSAERLKGVDSTLKIQPAELGDSAMYLCASSPYAGTASYEQYFGPGTRLTVT.

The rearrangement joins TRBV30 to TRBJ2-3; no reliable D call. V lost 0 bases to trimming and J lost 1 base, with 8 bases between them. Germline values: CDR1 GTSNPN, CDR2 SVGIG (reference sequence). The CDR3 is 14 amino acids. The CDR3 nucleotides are TGTGCCTGGAGTGTATCCAGCGGCACAGATACGCAGTATTTT. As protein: CAWSVSSGTDTQYF.

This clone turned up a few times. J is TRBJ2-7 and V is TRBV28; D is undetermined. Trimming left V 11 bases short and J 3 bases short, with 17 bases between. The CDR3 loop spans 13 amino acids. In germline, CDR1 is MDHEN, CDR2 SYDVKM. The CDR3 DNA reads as TGTGCCGTTAACTCCGCGGTCCTCTACGAGCAGTACTTC. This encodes CAVNSAVLYEQYF. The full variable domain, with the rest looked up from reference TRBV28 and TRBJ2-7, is DVKVTQSSRYLVKRTGEKVFLECVQDMDHENMFWYRQDPGLGLRLIYFSYDVKMKEKGDIPEGYSVSREKKERFSLILESASTNQTSMYLCAVNSAVLYEQYFGPGTRLTVT.

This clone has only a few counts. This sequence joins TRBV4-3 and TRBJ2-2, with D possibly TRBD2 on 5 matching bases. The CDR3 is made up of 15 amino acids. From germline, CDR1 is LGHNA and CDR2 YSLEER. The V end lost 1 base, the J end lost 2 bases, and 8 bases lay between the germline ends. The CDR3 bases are TGCGCCAGCAGCCAAGCCCCGGGAAACACCGGGGAGCTGTTTTTT. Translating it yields CASSQAPGNTGELFF.

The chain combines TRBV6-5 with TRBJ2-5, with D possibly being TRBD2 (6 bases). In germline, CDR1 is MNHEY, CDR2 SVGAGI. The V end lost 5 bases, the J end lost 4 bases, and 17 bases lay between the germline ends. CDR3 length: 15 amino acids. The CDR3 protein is CASSPKEGIRETQYF. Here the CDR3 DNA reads TGTGCCAGCAGTCCTAAGGAGGGGATTCGAGAGACCCAGTACTTC.

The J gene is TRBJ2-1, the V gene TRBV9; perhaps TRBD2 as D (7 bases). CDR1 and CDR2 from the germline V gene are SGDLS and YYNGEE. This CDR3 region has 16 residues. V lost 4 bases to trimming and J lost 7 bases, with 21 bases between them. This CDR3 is CASSTTGLGGGNEQFF. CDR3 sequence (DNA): TGTGCCAGCAGCACCACCGGACTAGGGGGAGGGAATGAGCAGTTCTTC.

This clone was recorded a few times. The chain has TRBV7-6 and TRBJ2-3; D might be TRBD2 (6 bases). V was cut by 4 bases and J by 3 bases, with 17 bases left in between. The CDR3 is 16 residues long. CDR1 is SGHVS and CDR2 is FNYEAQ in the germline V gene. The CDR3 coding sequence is TGTGCCAGCAGCTGGGCGGGGCGCGGGGAAACAGATACGCAGTATTTT. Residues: CASSWAGRGETDTQYF. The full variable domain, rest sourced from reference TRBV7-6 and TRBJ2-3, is GAGVSQSPRYKVTKRGQDVALRCDPISGHVSLYWYRQALGQGPEFLTYFNYEAQQDKSGLPNDRFSAERPEGSISTLTIQRTEQRDSAMYRCASSWAGRGETDTQYFGPGTRLTVL.

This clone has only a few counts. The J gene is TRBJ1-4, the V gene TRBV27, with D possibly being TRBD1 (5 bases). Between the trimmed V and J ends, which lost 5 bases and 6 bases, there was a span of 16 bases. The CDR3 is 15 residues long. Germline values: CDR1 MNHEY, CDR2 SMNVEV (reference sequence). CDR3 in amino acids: CASSGRDGRHEKLFF. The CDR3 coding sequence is TGTGCCAGCAGTGGGAGGGACGGGCGACATGAAAAACTGTTTTTT.

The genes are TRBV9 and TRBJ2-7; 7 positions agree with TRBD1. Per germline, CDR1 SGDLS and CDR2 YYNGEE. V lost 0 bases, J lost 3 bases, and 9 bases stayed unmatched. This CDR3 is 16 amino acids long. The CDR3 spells CASSVGGTVQSYEQYF. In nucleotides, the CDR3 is TGTGCCAGCAGCGTAGGTGGGACAGTGCAAAGCTACGAGCAGTACTTC.

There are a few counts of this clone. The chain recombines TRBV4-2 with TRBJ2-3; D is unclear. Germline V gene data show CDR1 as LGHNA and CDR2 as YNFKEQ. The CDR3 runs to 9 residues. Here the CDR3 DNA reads TGTCCAATTGCAGATACGCAGTATTTT. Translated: CPIADTQYF.

CDR3 loop: CASSLGAPAGEQFF. The CDR3 DNA sequence: TGTGCCAGCAGCTTAGGAGCCCCCGCAGGGGAGCAGTTCTTC. The chain links TRBV11-2 to TRBJ2-1, with D maybe TRBD1 (5 bases). CDR1 and CDR2 (germline): SGHAT, FQNNGV. Trimming cost V 1 base and J 10 bases, with 14 bases left between them. This CDR3 spans 14 amino acids.

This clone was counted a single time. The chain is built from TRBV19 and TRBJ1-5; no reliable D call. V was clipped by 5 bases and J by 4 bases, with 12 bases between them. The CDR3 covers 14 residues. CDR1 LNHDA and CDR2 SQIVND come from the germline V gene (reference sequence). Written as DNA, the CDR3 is TGTGCCAGTAGTTGGGCAGGTGTAAATCAGCCCCAGCATTTT. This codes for CASSWAGVNQPQHF.

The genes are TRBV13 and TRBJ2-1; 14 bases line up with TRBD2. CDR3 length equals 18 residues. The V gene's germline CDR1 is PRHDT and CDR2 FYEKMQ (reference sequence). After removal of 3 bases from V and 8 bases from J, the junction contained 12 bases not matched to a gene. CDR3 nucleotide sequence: TGTGCCAGCAGCTTGATGATGAGGACTAGCGGGAGGTCCGATGAGCAGTTCTTC. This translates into CASSLMMRTSGRSDEQFF.

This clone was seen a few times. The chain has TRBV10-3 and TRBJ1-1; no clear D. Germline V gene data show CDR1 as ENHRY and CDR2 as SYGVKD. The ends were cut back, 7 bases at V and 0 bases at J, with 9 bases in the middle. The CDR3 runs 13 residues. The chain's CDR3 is CAITRSLNTEAFF. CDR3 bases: TGTGCCATCACACGCAGTTTGAACACTGAAGCTTTCTTT.

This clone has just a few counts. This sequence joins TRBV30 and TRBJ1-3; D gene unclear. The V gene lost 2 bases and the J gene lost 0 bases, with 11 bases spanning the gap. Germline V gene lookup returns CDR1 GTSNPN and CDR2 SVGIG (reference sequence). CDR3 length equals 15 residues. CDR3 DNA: TGTGCCTGGAGTACAAAGCGAGGCTCTGGAAACACCATATATTTT. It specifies CAWSTKRGSGNTIYF.

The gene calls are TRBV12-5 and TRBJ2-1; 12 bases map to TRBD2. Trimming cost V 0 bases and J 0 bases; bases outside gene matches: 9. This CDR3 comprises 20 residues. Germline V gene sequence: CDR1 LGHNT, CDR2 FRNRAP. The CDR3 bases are TGTGCTAGTGGTTTGGTAATGGGGCTAGCGGGAGGGAGCTCCTACAATGAGCAGTTCTTC. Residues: CASGLVMGLAGGSSYNEQFF. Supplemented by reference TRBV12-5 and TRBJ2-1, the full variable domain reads DARVTQTPRHKVTEMGQEVTMRCQPILGHNTVFWYRQTMMQGLELLAYFRNRAPLDDSGMPKDRFSAEMPDATLATLKIQPSEPRDSAVYFCASGLVMGLAGGSSYNEQFFGPGTRLTVL.

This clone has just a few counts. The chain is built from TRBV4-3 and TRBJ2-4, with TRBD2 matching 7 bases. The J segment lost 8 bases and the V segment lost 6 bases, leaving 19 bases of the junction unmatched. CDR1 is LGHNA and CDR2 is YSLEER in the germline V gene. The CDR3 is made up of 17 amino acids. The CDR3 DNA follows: TGCGCCAGCAGTCGTCGCCTCGTTATTAGCGGGTCTGACATTCAGTACTTC. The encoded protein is CASSRRLVISGSDIQYF.

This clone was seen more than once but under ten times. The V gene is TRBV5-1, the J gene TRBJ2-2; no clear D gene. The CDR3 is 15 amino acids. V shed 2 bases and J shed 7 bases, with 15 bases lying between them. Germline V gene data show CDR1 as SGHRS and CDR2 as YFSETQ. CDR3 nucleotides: TGCGCCAGCAGCTTTATGTTCGAGTCGGGCGGGGAGCTGTTTTTT. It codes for CASSFMFESGGELFF.

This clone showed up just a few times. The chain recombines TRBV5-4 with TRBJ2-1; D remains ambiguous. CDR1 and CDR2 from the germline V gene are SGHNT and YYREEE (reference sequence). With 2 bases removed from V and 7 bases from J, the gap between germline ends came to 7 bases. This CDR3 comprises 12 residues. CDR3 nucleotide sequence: TGTGCCAGCAGCTTTCGGTGGAATGAGCAGTTCTTC. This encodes CASSFRWNEQFF.

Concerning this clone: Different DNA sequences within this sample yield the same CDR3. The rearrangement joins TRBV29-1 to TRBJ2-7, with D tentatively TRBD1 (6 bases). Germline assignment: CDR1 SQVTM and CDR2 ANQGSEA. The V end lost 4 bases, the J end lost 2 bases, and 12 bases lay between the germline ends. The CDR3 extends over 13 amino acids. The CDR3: CSVGRGTPYEQYF. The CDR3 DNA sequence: TGCAGCGTTGGAAGGGGGACCCCCTACGAGCAGTACTTC.

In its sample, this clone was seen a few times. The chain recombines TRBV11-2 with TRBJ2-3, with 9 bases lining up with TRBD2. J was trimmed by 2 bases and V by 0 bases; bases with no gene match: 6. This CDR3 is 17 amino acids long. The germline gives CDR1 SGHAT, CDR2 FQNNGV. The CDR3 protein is CASSLDRSGRPTDTQYF. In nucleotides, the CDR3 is TGTGCCAGCAGCTTAGATCGTAGCGGGAGACCCACAGATACGCAGTATTTT.

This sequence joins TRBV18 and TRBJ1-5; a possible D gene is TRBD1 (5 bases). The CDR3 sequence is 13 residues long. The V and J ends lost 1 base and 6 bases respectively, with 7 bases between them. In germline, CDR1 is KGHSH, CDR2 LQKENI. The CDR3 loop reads CASSPQGLQPQHF. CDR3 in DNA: TGTGCCAGCTCACCACAGGGGCTTCAGCCCCAGCATTTT.

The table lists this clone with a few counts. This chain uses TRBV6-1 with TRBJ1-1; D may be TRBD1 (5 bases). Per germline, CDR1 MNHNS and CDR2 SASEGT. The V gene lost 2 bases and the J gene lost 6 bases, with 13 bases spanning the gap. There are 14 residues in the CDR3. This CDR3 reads CASSELNGTPEAFF. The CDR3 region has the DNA TGTGCCAGCAGTGAATTGAACGGGACTCCTGAAGCTTTCTTT.

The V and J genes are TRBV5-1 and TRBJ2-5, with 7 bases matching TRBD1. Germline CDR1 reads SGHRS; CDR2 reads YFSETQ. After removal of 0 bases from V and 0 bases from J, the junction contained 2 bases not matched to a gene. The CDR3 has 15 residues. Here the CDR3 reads CASSLGTGYQETQYF. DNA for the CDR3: TGCGCCAGCAGCTTGGGGACAGGCTACCAAGAGACCCAGTACTTC.

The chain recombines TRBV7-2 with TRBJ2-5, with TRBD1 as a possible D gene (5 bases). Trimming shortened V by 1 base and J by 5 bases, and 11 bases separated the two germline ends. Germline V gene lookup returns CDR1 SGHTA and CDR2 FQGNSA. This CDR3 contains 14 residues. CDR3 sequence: CASSLGQGWETQYF. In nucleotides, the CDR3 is TGTGCCAGCAGCTTAGGGCAGGGTTGGGAGACCCAGTACTTC.

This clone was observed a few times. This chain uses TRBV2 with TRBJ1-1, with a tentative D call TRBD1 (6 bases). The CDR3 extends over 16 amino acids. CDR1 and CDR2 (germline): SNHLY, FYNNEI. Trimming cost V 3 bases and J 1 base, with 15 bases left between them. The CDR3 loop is CASSDLFQGTNTEAFF. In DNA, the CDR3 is TGTGCCAGCAGTGATTTGTTTCAGGGGACGAACACTGAAGCTTTCTTT.

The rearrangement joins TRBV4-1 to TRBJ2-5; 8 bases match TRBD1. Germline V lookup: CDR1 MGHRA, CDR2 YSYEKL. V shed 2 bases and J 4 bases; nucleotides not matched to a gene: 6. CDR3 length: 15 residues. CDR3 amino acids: CASSQPDRGLETQYF. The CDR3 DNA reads TGCGCCAGCAGCCAACCCGACAGGGGCCTAGAGACCCAGTACTTC.

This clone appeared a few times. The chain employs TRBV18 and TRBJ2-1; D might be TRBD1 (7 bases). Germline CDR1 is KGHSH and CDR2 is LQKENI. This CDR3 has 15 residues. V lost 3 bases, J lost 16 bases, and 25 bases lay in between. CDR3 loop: CASSPQEGAVEVGFF. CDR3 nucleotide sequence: TGTGCCAGCTCACCTCAGGAGGGGGCGGTTGAAGTGGGATTCTTC. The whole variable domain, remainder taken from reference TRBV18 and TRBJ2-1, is NAGVMQNPRHLVRRRGQEARLRCSPMKGHSHVYWYRQLPEEGLKFMVYLQKENIIDESGMPKERFSAEFPKEGPSILRIQQVVRGDSAAYFCASSPQEGAVEVGFFGPGTRLTVL.

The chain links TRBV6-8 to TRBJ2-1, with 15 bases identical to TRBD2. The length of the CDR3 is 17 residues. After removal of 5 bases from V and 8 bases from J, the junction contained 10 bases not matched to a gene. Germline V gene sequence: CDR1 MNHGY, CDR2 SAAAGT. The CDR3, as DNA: TGTGCCAGCAGTAGGACTAGCGGGAGGGAATCATGGGATGAGCAGTTCTTC. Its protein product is CASSRTSGRESWDEQFF.

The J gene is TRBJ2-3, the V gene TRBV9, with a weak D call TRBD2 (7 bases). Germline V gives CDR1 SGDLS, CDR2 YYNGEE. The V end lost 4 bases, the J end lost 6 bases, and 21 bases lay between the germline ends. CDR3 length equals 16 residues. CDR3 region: CASSPRGGQAIDTQYF. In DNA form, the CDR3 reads TGTGCCAGCAGCCCGAGGGGGGGGCAAGCTATTGATACGCAGTATTTT.

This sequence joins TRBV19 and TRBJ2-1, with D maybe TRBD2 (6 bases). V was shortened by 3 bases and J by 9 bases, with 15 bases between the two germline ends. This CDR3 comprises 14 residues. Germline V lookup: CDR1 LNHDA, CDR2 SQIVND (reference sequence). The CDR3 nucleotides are TGTGCCAGTAGTATTGGAACGCGGGACGGTGAGCAGTTCTTC. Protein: CASSIGTRDGEQFF. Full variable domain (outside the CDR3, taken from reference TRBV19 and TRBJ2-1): DGGITQSPKYLFRKEGQNVTLSCEQNLNHDAMYWYRQDPGQGLRLIYYSQIVNDFQKGDIAEGYSVSREKKESFPLTVTSAQKNPTAFYLCASSIGTRDGEQFFGPGTRLTVL.